These 5 T cell receptor beta chains were sequenced from one sample in a study of T cell repertoires in cytomegalovirus infection. From the reads, TCRdb called clonotypes with MiXCR, one entry per CDR3 protein. The data show under 500,000 distinct CDR3 sequences, under 45% seen once. The antigens for these receptors are not known. The material was cultured PBMCs, obtained from culture after CMV antigen stimulation. All receptors come from a human donor in good health (CMV status not recorded). Some clones in this sample may be carry-over from other donors' samples.

This clonotype has only a few counts. This sequence joins TRBV7-6 and TRBJ2-5; no firm D call. Germline V CDR1 and CDR2: SGHVS, FNYEAQ. This CDR3 has 12 amino acids. V was cut by 3 bases and J by 6 bases, with 8 bases left in between. The CDR3 bases are TGTGCCAGCAGCTTCCTTCAAAAGACCCAGTACTTC. Its protein is CASSFLQKTQYF. Filled out from reference TRBV7-6 and TRBJ2-5, the complete variable domain reads GAGVSQSPRYKVTKRGQDVALRCDPISGHVSLYWYRQALGQGPEFLTYFNYEAQQDKSGLPNDRFSAERPEGSISTLTIQRTEQRDSAMYRCASSFLQKTQYFGPGTRLLVL.

This chain uses TRBV11-2 with TRBJ2-3, with D unclear. V lost 3 bases and J lost 0, with 7 bases in between. CDR3 length: 14 amino acids. Per the germline V gene, CDR1 is SGHAT and CDR2 is FQNNGV. In DNA, the CDR3 is TGTGCCAGCAGCTTCGCGCGAAGCACAGATACGCAGTATTTT. This sequence encodes CASSFARSTDTQYF.

V usage is TRBV7-6 and J usage is TRBJ2-3; D call uncertain. Trimming took off 7 bases at V and 1 base at J, with 15 bases between the two ends. Germline assignment: CDR1 SGHVS and CDR2 FNYEAQ. This CDR3 spans 15 amino acids. CDR3 residues: CASTPDGFRTDTQYF. The CDR3 nucleotides read TGTGCCAGCACCCCTGACGGATTCCGCACAGATACGCAGTATTTT. Using reference TRBV7-6 and TRBJ2-3 for the parts outside the CDR3, the full variable domain is GAGVSQSPRYKVTKRGQDVALRCDPISGHVSLYWYRQALGQGPEFLTYFNYEAQQDKSGLPNDRFSAERPEGSISTLTIQRTEQRDSAMYRCASTPDGFRTDTQYFGPGTRLTVL.

This clonotype turned up a few times. The CDR3 spells CASTSTDYEQYF. CDR3 bases: TGTGCCAGCACCTCGACCGATTACGAGCAGTACTTC. The chain couples TRBV12-3 or TRBV12-4 to TRBJ2-7; no reliable D call. The V and J ends lost 7 bases and 4 bases respectively, with 11 bases between them. The CDR3 spans 12 residues.

The chain has TRBV20-1 and TRBJ2-1; 9 bases agree with TRBD2. The V and J ends lost 0 bases and 4 bases, in that order; junction bases with no gene match: 4. The CDR3 is 15 residues long. Germline values: CDR1 DFQATT, CDR2 SNEGSKA (reference sequence). CDR3 residues: CSARDLSGGYNEQFF. The CDR3 DNA sequence: TGCAGTGCTAGAGATCTCAGCGGGGGGTACAATGAGCAGTTCTTC.